This TCR beta chain originates from a study of blood T cell repertoires in COVID-19. Looking at the study overall: The cDNA or gDNA used as material had been derived from T cells, B-cell-depleted T cells, or PBMCs.

J gave up 0 bases and V 6 bases, and 5 bases lay outside the gene matches. Germline CDR1 reads MDHEN; CDR2 reads SYDVKM. This CDR3 is 15 amino acids long. Participants were aged roughly 18 to 90 years, lived in 24 US areas, and enrolled virtually. Which cohort a participant joined came from the clinical history participants gave. The study counted Cohort 3 donors as recovered given two negative PCRs, clearance, or symptom resolution. Sequenced by immunoSEQ multiplex PCR; TCRdb stores in-frame clones only, minus some. In the table there are 350,000 to 400,000 clones, 85% to 90% of which are singletons.

The source material was PBMCs or T cells enriched from blood (not recorded which). This sequence was found in a young man who had recovered from COVID-19. The genes are TRBV28 and TRBJ1-5, with 7 nucleotides matching TRBD1. As DNA, the CDR3 is TGTGCCAGCAGATTTACAGGGGTTAGCAATCAGCCCCAGCATTTT. It encodes CASRFTGVSNQPQHF.